Listed below are T cell receptor beta chains from one sample, sequenced in a study of regulatory T cells in long-lasting Graves disease. TCRdb re-analysed the multiplex PCR reads in MiXCR, keeping a single row per CDR3 protein. Of around 500,000 distinct CDR3 sequences detected, approximately 16% appear once; the ten largest clones hold 20% to 25%. The sample was also linked to a second study, of T cells in Graves' hyperthyroidism and ophthalmopathy.

The sample consisted of peripheral blood mononuclear cells (PBMCs), taken at new diagnosis, from a patient treated with antithyroid drugs. These receptors were taken from a woman aged 35 to 60 with Graves disease. Each CDR3 is given with its conserved first and last residue. Each record gives: clone size, D gene, J gene, V gene, CDR3 DNA, CDR3 protein. A D gene is named only where the DNA matches it firmly. Not every row has a clone size; where given, it reads once, few, many or a size class.

abundance: many; d_gene: TRBD1; j_gene: TRBJ2-7; v_gene: TRBV30; CDR3nt: TGTGCCTGGAGGGCTACTGACAGGGTCTCCTACGAGCAGTACTTC; CDR3aa: CAWRATDRVSYEQYF
abundance: many; d_gene: .; j_gene: TRBJ2-1; v_gene: TRBV7-2; CDR3nt: TGTGCCAGCTCCGGACGGAACAATGAGCAGTTCTTC; CDR3aa: CASSGRNNEQFF
abundance: .; d_gene: .; j_gene: TRBJ1-2; v_gene: TRBV11-2; CDR3nt: TGTGCCAGCAGCTTAGTCAGGGGAAGGGTTTTTGCTGGCTACACCTTC; CDR3aa: CASSLVRGRVFAGYTF
abundance: many; d_gene: .; j_gene: TRBJ2-1; v_gene: TRBV7-9; CDR3nt: TGTGCCAGCAGCTTAGCGGACTACAATGAGCAGTTCTTC; CDR3aa: CASSLADYNEQFF
abundance: .; d_gene: .; j_gene: TRBJ1-4; v_gene: TRBV7-3; CDR3nt: TGTGCCAGCAGCACCATTTCAGGGGCTTGGGAAAAACTGTTTTTT; CDR3aa: CASSTISGAWEKLFF
abundance: .; d_gene: TRBD1; j_gene: TRBJ1-2; v_gene: TRBV2; CDR3nt: TGTGCCAGCAGTTCACAGGGGAAGGATGGCTACACCTTC; CDR3aa: CASSSQGKDGYTF
abundance: many; d_gene: .; j_gene: TRBJ2-1; v_gene: TRBV18; CDR3nt: TGTGCCAGCTCACCACCATCACGGGGGGAGCAGTTCTTC; CDR3aa: CASSPPSRGEQFF
abundance: many; d_gene: TRBD1; j_gene: TRBJ2-7; v_gene: TRBV20-1; CDR3nt: TGCAGTGCTCGCCCTTCGGGACAGGGCTACGAGCAGTACTTC; CDR3aa: CSARPSGQGYEQYF
abundance: many; d_gene: .; j_gene: TRBJ2-7; v_gene: TRBV2; CDR3nt: TGTGCCAGCAGGTCACAGGGCTACGAGCAGTACTTC; CDR3aa: CASRSQGYEQYF
abundance: many; d_gene: .; j_gene: TRBJ2-5; v_gene: TRBV6-1; CDR3nt: TGTGCCAGCAGTGATATGGAGACCCAGTACTTC; CDR3aa: CASSDMETQYF
abundance: many; d_gene: TRBD1; j_gene: TRBJ1-1; v_gene: TRBV6-5; CDR3nt: TGTGCCAGCAGTTCGATCATATCAGGGGGCGGGAAAACTAACACTGAAGCTTTCTTT; CDR3aa: CASSSIISGGGKTNTEAFF
abundance: many; d_gene: TRBD2; j_gene: TRBJ2-7; v_gene: TRBV28; CDR3nt: TGTGCCAGCAGTCCTCCGGGACTAGCGGGGGTGGCCTCCTACGAGCAGTACTTC; CDR3aa: CASSPPGLAGVASYEQYF
abundance: few; d_gene: .; j_gene: TRBJ1-6; v_gene: TRBV7-8; CDR3nt: TGTGCCAGCAGCTTCTCAGGGTCCCTAGAGAATTCACCCCTCCACTTT; CDR3aa: CASSFSGSLENSPLHF
abundance: many; d_gene: .; j_gene: TRBJ1-2; v_gene: TRBV6-1; CDR3nt: TGTGCCAGCAGTAACCCCAGACAGTTTAACTATGGCTACACCTTC; CDR3aa: CASSNPRQFNYGYTF
abundance: many; d_gene: TRBD2; j_gene: TRBJ2-3; v_gene: TRBV15; CDR3nt: TGTGCCACCAGCAGAGAAGCTGTCTCGGGGGGAGATACGCAGTATTTT; CDR3aa: CATSREAVSGGDTQYF
abundance: many; d_gene: .; j_gene: TRBJ1-2; v_gene: TRBV28; CDR3nt: TGTGCCAGCAGTTTAGTGGGGAGAGGAGGCTACACCTTC; CDR3aa: CASSLVGRGGYTF
abundance: .; d_gene: TRBD1; j_gene: TRBJ2-7; v_gene: TRBV12-5; CDR3nt: TGTGCTAGTGGTTTGCCGGGACAGGGGGCTGGTGAGCAGTACTTC; CDR3aa: CASGLPGQGAGEQYF
abundance: few; d_gene: TRBD2; j_gene: TRBJ2-3; v_gene: TRBV11-2; CDR3nt: TGTGCCAGCAGCTTTGTAGCGGGGTTCACAGATACGCAGTATTTT; CDR3aa: CASSFVAGFTDTQYF
abundance: many; d_gene: .; j_gene: TRBJ2-7; v_gene: TRBV11-2; CDR3nt: TGTGCCAGCAGCCCAGGGCAGAATTACGAGCAGTACTTC; CDR3aa: CASSPGQNYEQYF
abundance: many; d_gene: .; j_gene: TRBJ1-4; v_gene: TRBV18; CDR3nt: TGTGCCAGCTCACCACCGTTGGGGGCTAATGAAAAACTGTTTTTT; CDR3aa: CASSPPLGANEKLFF
abundance: many; d_gene: .; j_gene: TRBJ2-1; v_gene: TRBV27; CDR3nt: TGTGCCAGCAGTTTACGGGTCTGGCAGGGCAATGAGCAGTTCTTC; CDR3aa: CASSLRVWQGNEQFF
abundance: .; d_gene: TRBD1; j_gene: TRBJ2-1; v_gene: TRBV12-3/TRBV12-4; CDR3nt: TGTGCCAGCAGCCTCCTTTACAGGGGGATCGCCCATGAGCAGTTCTTC; CDR3aa: CASSLLYRGIAHEQFF
abundance: many; d_gene: TRBD2; j_gene: TRBJ2-1; v_gene: TRBV11-2; CDR3nt: TGTGCCAGCAGCCTGCGGGGGGCGAGCTCCTACAATGAGCAGTTCTTC; CDR3aa: CASSLRGASSYNEQFF
abundance: .; d_gene: .; j_gene: TRBJ1-1; v_gene: TRBV28; CDR3nt: TGTGCCAGCAGTTTAGCTATGGGATACACTGAAGCTTCCTTT; CDR3aa: CASSLAMGYTEASF
abundance: many; d_gene: .; j_gene: TRBJ2-6; v_gene: TRBV28; CDR3nt: TGTGCCAGCAGTTTCCCCTCTGGGGCCAACGTCCTGACTTTC; CDR3aa: CASSFPSGANVLTF
abundance: many; d_gene: .; j_gene: TRBJ2-7; v_gene: TRBV2; CDR3nt: TGTGCCAGCAGTGAATGGGGGGCGAAGCACGAGCAGTACTTC; CDR3aa: CASSEWGAKHEQYF
abundance: .; d_gene: TRBD1; j_gene: TRBJ1-5; v_gene: TRBV5-6; CDR3nt: TGTGCCAGCAGCTTGGCAGGGGGCATTCAGCCCCAGCATTTT; CDR3aa: CASSLAGGIQPQHF
abundance: many; d_gene: TRBD1; j_gene: TRBJ2-5; v_gene: TRBV7-9; CDR3nt: TGTGCCAGCAGCATATCGGACAGGGACCAGTACTTC; CDR3aa: CASSISDRDQYF
abundance: many; d_gene: TRBD1; j_gene: TRBJ1-5; v_gene: TRBV2; CDR3nt: TGTGCCAGCAGGGAACAGGGGGCCAGCTATCAGCCCCAGCATTTT; CDR3aa: CASREQGASYQPQHF
abundance: many; d_gene: .; j_gene: TRBJ2-2; v_gene: TRBV6-2/TRBV6-3; CDR3nt: TGTGCCAGCAGTGTCAGGGTGGGCACCGGGGAGCTGTTTTTT; CDR3aa: CASSVRVGTGELFF
abundance: .; d_gene: .; j_gene: TRBJ1-1; v_gene: TRBV9; CDR3nt: TGTGCCAGCAGCGTAGGGGGAGGCAGCTTCACTGAAGCTTTCTTT; CDR3aa: CASSVGGGSFTEAFF
abundance: many; d_gene: .; j_gene: TRBJ2-1; v_gene: TRBV2; CDR3nt: TGTGCCAGCAGTGCAGGGCCCTCCTACAATGAGCAGTTCTTC; CDR3aa: CASSAGPSYNEQFF
abundance: many; d_gene: .; j_gene: TRBJ1-2; v_gene: TRBV12-3/TRBV12-4; CDR3nt: TGTGCCAGCAGTTTGGAGGGGCTGAGCTATGGCTACACCTTC; CDR3aa: CASSLEGLSYGYTF
abundance: many; d_gene: .; j_gene: TRBJ1-1; v_gene: TRBV12-3/TRBV12-4; CDR3nt: TGTGCCAGCAGCCTACTGATGGGGTCTTTGAACACTGAAGCTTTCTTT; CDR3aa: CASSLLMGSLNTEAFF
abundance: .; d_gene: .; j_gene: TRBJ2-4; v_gene: TRBV5-1; CDR3nt: TGCGCCAGCAGCTTGGTTACGGGGCTAGCCAAAAACATTCAGTACTTC; CDR3aa: CASSLVTGLAKNIQYF
abundance: many; d_gene: TRBD2; j_gene: TRBJ2-1; v_gene: TRBV12-3/TRBV12-4; CDR3nt: TGTGCCAGCAGTCCCCTCGGGCTAGCGGGGAGCTCCTACAATGAGCAGTTCTTC; CDR3aa: CASSPLGLAGSSYNEQFF
abundance: .; d_gene: TRBD2; j_gene: TRBJ2-1; v_gene: TRBV5-1; CDR3nt: TGCGCCAGCAGCCGTAGACTAGCGGGCTACAATGAGCAGTTCTTC; CDR3aa: CASSRRLAGYNEQFF
abundance: .; d_gene: TRBD2; j_gene: TRBJ2-1; v_gene: TRBV5-6; CDR3nt: TGTGCCAGCAGCGGAGCTAGCGGGGGGGCCTACAATGAGCAGTTCTTC; CDR3aa: CASSGASGGAYNEQFF
abundance: many; d_gene: TRBD1; j_gene: TRBJ1-1; v_gene: TRBV12-3/TRBV12-4; CDR3nt: TGTGCCAGCAGTTTGGGACAGGGCATTGAAGCTTTCTTT; CDR3aa: CASSLGQGIEAFF
abundance: many; d_gene: .; j_gene: TRBJ1-1; v_gene: TRBV7-6; CDR3nt: TGTGCCAGCAGCTTGGCAGCCCCAGGGACTGAAGCTTTCTTT; CDR3aa: CASSLAAPGTEAFF
abundance: few; d_gene: .; j_gene: TRBJ2-1; v_gene: TRBV7-2; CDR3nt: TGTGCCAGCAGCTTAGCGAGGTGGTCAAGCAGCTCCTACAATGAGCAGTTCTTC; CDR3aa: CASSLARWSSSSYNEQFF
abundance: few; d_gene: TRBD1; j_gene: TRBJ1-5; v_gene: TRBV9; CDR3nt: TGTGCCAGCAGCGAAAGGGACAGGGTAAATCAGCCCCAGCATTTT; CDR3aa: CASSERDRVNQPQHF
abundance: .; d_gene: TRBD1; j_gene: TRBJ1-1; v_gene: TRBV9; CDR3nt: TGTGCCAGCGCAGGGGGCGTTTTGGACACTGAAGCTTTCTTT; CDR3aa: CASAGGVLDTEAFF
abundance: .; d_gene: .; j_gene: TRBJ1-6; v_gene: TRBV27; CDR3nt: TGTGCCAGCAGTTTAAGTGCTGTTTCACCCCTCCACTTT; CDR3aa: CASSLSAVSPLHF
abundance: many; d_gene: .; j_gene: TRBJ1-1; v_gene: TRBV3-1; CDR3nt: TGTGCCAGCAGCATGGGACCGAACACTGAAGCTTTCTTT; CDR3aa: CASSMGPNTEAFF
abundance: .; d_gene: .; j_gene: TRBJ2-1; v_gene: TRBV2; CDR3nt: TGTGCCAGCGAAGCTGGTCTGTTCCGCGGCGTCTTC; CDR3aa: CASEAGLFRGVF
abundance: many; d_gene: TRBD1; j_gene: TRBJ2-3; v_gene: TRBV2; CDR3nt: TGTGCCAGCAGTGACGTGGACAGGGGATCATACGATACGCAGTATTTT; CDR3aa: CASSDVDRGSYDTQYF
abundance: .; d_gene: TRBD2; j_gene: TRBJ2-7; v_gene: TRBV3-1; CDR3nt: TGTGCCAGCAGCCAAGTTTTTACTAGCGCCCTGTCCTACGAGCAGTACTTC; CDR3aa: CASSQVFTSALSYEQYF
abundance: .; d_gene: TRBD1; j_gene: TRBJ1-2; v_gene: TRBV12-5; CDR3nt: TGTGCTAGTGGTTTGGGGGACAGAGAAACTAACTATGGCTACACCTTC; CDR3aa: CASGLGDRETNYGYTF
abundance: many; d_gene: TRBD2; j_gene: TRBJ2-2; v_gene: TRBV5-1; CDR3nt: TGCGCCAGCAGCTTGACGCGGGGGGGAACCGGGGAGCTGTTTTTT; CDR3aa: CASSLTRGGTGELFF
abundance: many; d_gene: .; j_gene: TRBJ2-1; v_gene: TRBV18; CDR3nt: TGTGCCAGCTCACCACAAGTAGACAATGAGCAGTTCTTC; CDR3aa: CASSPQVDNEQFF